This T cell receptor (beta chain) is from a study of cytomegalovirus exposure and HLA in healthy donors. Study overall: Approximately 83 million unique TCRs from HLA-typed donors were held in an early data release. Points from the study as a whole: Presence/absence analyses rested on an assumption that sequencing depth was roughly uniform across donors.

As regards this clone: The antigen is undetermined.

Trimming took 2 bases from V and 6 from J, leaving 11 bases between them. This CDR3 has 12 amino acids. Germline values: CDR1 GTSNPN, CDR2 SVGIG (reference sequence). In the PCR, 60 Vbeta and 13 Jbeta primers were used. Authors' processing steps: Per a later analysis, the number of unique TCR beta chains was about 78 million, of which about 11 million were shared. TCRdb's table, derived via immunoSEQ multiplex PCR, lists solely in-frame clones and lacks some. The DNA gave D and trimming, while V, J and clone size come from that table. The sample gives around 90,000 clones, 86% of which show up once; 8% to 10% is in the top ten.

This chain uses TRBV30 with TRBJ2-7; a weak D match, TRBD1 (6 bases). Sequencing input: PBMCs. The receptor comes from a young man in good health and CMV-seropositive. CDR3 protein: CAWSSGAGEQYF. The CDR3 nucleotides read TGTGCCTGGAGTTCAGGGGCTGGCGAGCAGTACTTC.